This T cell receptor beta chain comes out of a study of T cells in Graves' hyperthyroidism and ophthalmopathy. Study results and limitations: Researchers report that a 13 V-J model separated ophthalmopathy from stable hyperthyroidism. Blood held most thyroid clonotypes expanded above 0.001 frequency.

J was trimmed by 6 bases and V by 1 base; bases with no gene match: 6. Germline assignment: CDR1 LNHNV and CDR2 YYDKDF (reference sequence). The CDR3 contains 16 residues. Amplification of TCR beta CDR3 regions used RNA as the template. A set of HTBI primers served as the primers for a first-round RT-PCR of the TCR CDR3. TCRdb processed the multiplex PCR reads anew with MiXCR; each CDR3 protein has one entry. The repertoire has around 300,000 distinct CDR3 sequences, 15% of them found once; the top ten carry 30%. Sample collection date corresponds to first hyperthyroidism diagnosis, prior to any ophthalmopathy symptoms. This clonotype has just a few counts. What it binds is unknown.

The chain has TRBV15 and TRBJ2-1; TRBD2 agrees at 10 bases. The receptor was derived from a woman in her forties or fifties with Graves' hyperthyroidism that later progressed to Graves' ophthalmopathy. The sequenced sample was blood. Written as DNA, the CDR3 is TGTGCCACCAGCAGAGTGTCTCTAGCGGGAGTCAATGAGCAGTTCTTC. Protein: CATSRVSLAGVNEQFF.